The 12 T cell receptor beta chains presented below share a single source sample, sequenced in a study of control samples from healthy donors and cancer patients. Produced via immunoSEQ multiplex PCR; TCRdb's table is partial and in-frame only. The table shows 75,000 to 95,000 clones, with about 92% occurring only once. The sample was blood. These receptors all stem from a woman in her thirties in good health.

In nucleotides, the CDR3 is TGTGCCACAGGTTCTTTGTGGGAGGGCCTGAGAGAGCAGTTCTTC. This encodes CATGSLWEGLREQFF. The J gene is TRBJ2-1, the V gene TRBV15; the match to TRBD2 covers 7 bases. Germline assignment: CDR1 LNHNV and CDR2 YYDKDF (reference sequence). CDR3 size: 15 residues. V trimming: 9 bases; J trimming: 10 bases; junction bases outside the gene matches: 18.

The chain employs TRBV6-5 and TRBJ1-6, with D possibly matching TRBD1 (5 bases). Trimming stripped 7 bases from V and 10 bases from J, with 17 bases between. The CDR3 spans 14 residues. Germline CDR1 is MNHEY and CDR2 is SVGAGI. The CDR3 here is CASKVGKGPSPLHF. CDR3 DNA: TGTGCCAGCAAAGTAGGGAAGGGGCCGTCACCCCTCCACTTT.

CDR3 coding DNA: TGTGCCAGCAGTGAAGACGAAAGGAGCGAGCAGTACTTC. This sequence encodes CASSEDERSEQYF. V gene TRBV2 combines with J gene TRBJ2-7, with D hard to call. The V and J ends lost 1 base and 6 bases respectively, with 10 bases between them. The length of the CDR3 is 13 residues. Germline V lookup: CDR1 SNHLY, CDR2 FYNNEI.

V usage is TRBV6-6 and J usage is TRBJ2-1; no clear D. The CDR3 totals 14 residues. CDR1 and CDR2 from the germline V gene are MNHNY and SVGAGI (reference sequence). Trimming pared 0 bases from V and 7 bases from J, leaving 10 bases between. The CDR3 nucleotides are TGTGCCAGCAGTTACTCGAGCGAGTGGAATGAGCAGTTCTTC. Translating gives CASSYSSEWNEQFF.

Only a few counts were recorded for this clone. The chain joins TRBV6-5 to TRBJ2-1, with a weak D call TRBD2 (5 bases). The CDR3 is made up of 13 amino acids. V was shortened by 5 bases and J by 7 bases, with 12 bases between the two germline ends. CDR1 is MNHEY and CDR2 is SVGAGI in the germline V gene. The CDR3: CASSRDLANEQFF. The DNA of the CDR3 is TGTGCCAGCAGTCGTGACCTAGCAAATGAGCAGTTCTTC.

The chain combines TRBV6-5 with TRBJ1-2; D unclear. Germline assignment: CDR1 MNHEY and CDR2 SVGAGI. This CDR3 spans 13 amino acids. Trimming pared 10 bases from V and 5 bases from J, leaving 17 bases between. CDR3 nucleotide sequence: TGTGCCACCTTCGAATCTGCCCTATATGGCTACACCTTC. This translates into CATFESALYGYTF.

V gene TRBV6-5 combines with J gene TRBJ1-6, with D unclear. V was pared by 1 base and J by 7 bases, with 11 bases between. The CDR3 is made up of 15 amino acids. Germline CDR1 and CDR2: MNHEY and SVGAGI. The CDR3 here is CASSYFDTHNSPLHF. CDR3 in DNA: TGTGCCAGCAGTTACTTCGACACCCACAATTCACCCCTCCACTTT.

The rearrangement joins TRBV15 to TRBJ1-2; D perhaps matches TRBD1 (5 bases). Trimming took off 3 bases at V and 4 bases at J, with 12 bases between the two ends. In germline, CDR1 is LNHNV, CDR2 YYDKDF (reference sequence). The CDR3 length is 14 residues. CDR3 nucleotide sequence: TGTGCCACCAGCAGCTCAGGGTACAGCTATGGCTACACCTTC. It yields the protein CATSSSGYSYGYTF.

The V gene is TRBV30, the J gene TRBJ2-5, with D possibly being TRBD2 (6 bases). This CDR3 is 14 amino acids long. Germline V lookup: CDR1 GTSNPN, CDR2 SVGIG (reference sequence). The V and J ends lost 0 bases and 2 bases respectively, with 10 bases between them. The CDR3 coding sequence is TGTGCCTGGAGTGTCGGGGCGGGACAAGAGACCCAGTACTTC. Amino acid sequence: CAWSVGAGQETQYF.

This chain links TRBV6-1 with TRBJ1-4; D not certain. The CDR3 is 15 amino acids. In germline, CDR1 is MNHNS, CDR2 SASEGT. Trimming removed 2 bases from V and 0 bases from J, with 7 bases in between. The CDR3 bases are TGTGCCAGCAGTGAAAACTCCGCAACTAATGAAAAACTGTTTTTT. Translating it yields CASSENSATNEKLFF.

This chain links TRBV7-9 with TRBJ1-1; TRBD1 might be the D (5 bases). Germline values: CDR1 SEHNR, CDR2 FQNEAQ (reference sequence). The CDR3 has 14 amino acids. Trimming took 3 bases from V and 1 from J, leaving 9 bases between them. In DNA form, the CDR3 reads TGTGCCAGCAGCTTTGAGCAGGGGAACACTGAAGCTTTCTTT. Protein sequence: CASSFEQGNTEAFF.

The CDR3 sequence: CASSYSGREGPYNEQFF. The DNA for the CDR3 is TGTGCCAGCAGTTACTCGGGCCGGGAGGGCCCCTACAATGAGCAGTTCTTC. The chain is built from TRBV6-2 or TRBV6-3 and TRBJ2-1; 8 nucleotides align to TRBD2. V dropped 0 bases and J dropped 2; count of bases not matched to a gene: 6. Looked up from germline, CDR1 is MNHEY and CDR2 is SVGEGT. This CDR3 has 17 residues.